This is a list of T cell receptor beta chains from one sample in a study of blood T cell repertoires in COVID-19. Method: immunoSEQ multiplex PCR; TCRdb's copy keeps in-frame clones and lacks some. The table shows 24,000 or so clones, with 70% to 90% occurring only once. The source material was peripheral blood. Every receptor here comes from a woman aged 80 or over with active or convalescent COVID-19. CDR3s include the opening cysteine and the closing phenylalanine or tryptophan. A D gene is named only where the DNA matches it firmly. Size is stated for part of the rows, as once, few or many counts, or as a class when the clone is expanded.

v_call	j_call	cdr3_length	d_call	clone_size	cdr3_nt	cdr3_aa
TRBV6-2/TRBV6-3	TRBJ2-6	17	NA	NA	TGTGCCAGCAGCGACCCTCAGCGGGCCTCTGGGGCCAACGTCCTGACTTTC	CASSDPQRASGANVLTF
TRBV5-1	TRBJ2-7	18	NA	NA	TGCGCCAGCAGCTTGGCCGGGCAGGGTAGTACAGTGGTCTACGAGCAGTACTTC	CASSLAGQGSTVVYEQYF
TRBV7-3	TRBJ1-1	15	TRBD1	NA	TGTGCCAGCAGCGTATCCGGGACAGAGAACACTGAAGCTTTCTTT	CASSVSGTENTEAFF
TRBV5-4	TRBJ2-1	15	NA	NA	TGTGCCAGCAGCCCGCCCGGGGGATATAGGAATGAGCAGTTCTTC	CASSPPGGYRNEQFF
TRBV19	TRBJ2-3	13	NA	NA	TGTGCCAGTAGTACATGGTCCGGAGATACGCAGTATTTT	CASSTWSGDTQYF
TRBV27	TRBJ2-7	15	TRBD2	NA	TGTGCCAGCAGTTTATCCACGGGAGGCACCTACGAGCAGTACTTC	CASSLSTGGTYEQYF
TRBV6-5	TRBJ2-1	13	NA	NA	TGTGCCAGCAGTTATTCCAGGGTCAATGAGCAGTTCTTC	CASSYSRVNEQFF
TRBV6-2/TRBV6-3	TRBJ2-3	14	TRBD2	NA	TGTGCCAGCAGTAGCGGGGCTAGCACAGATACGCAGTATTTT	CASSSGASTDTQYF
TRBV11-2	TRBJ2-5	16	TRBD2	once	TGTGCCAGCAGCTTCGTTTACGGACTAGTGGGAGAGACCCAGTACTTC	CASSFVYGLVGETQYF
TRBV2	TRBJ1-1	14	NA	NA	TGTGCCAGCAGTGTTTCCCGACAGAACACTGAAGCTTTCTTT	CASSVSRQNTEAFF
TRBV10-3	TRBJ1-2	14	TRBD1	NA	TGTGCCATCAGTACAGGGGGCTCCCGTTATGGCTACACCTTC	CAISTGGSRYGYTF
TRBV7-2	TRBJ2-3	14	NA	NA	TGTGCCAGCAGCCCCCGACAGGCTGGAGATACGCAGTATTTT	CASSPRQAGDTQYF
TRBV6-2/TRBV6-3	TRBJ2-7	12	NA	NA	TGTGCCAGCAGTTACCCCGGTTACGAGCAGTACTTC	CASSYPGYEQYF
TRBV10-3	TRBJ2-3	18	TRBD2	NA	TGTGCCATCAGTGATCACTCGGGACTAGCGGGGACAGCAGATACGCAGTATTTT	CAISDHSGLAGTADTQYF
TRBV19	TRBJ2-1	14	NA	NA	TGTGCCAGTAGTCCAGGCCAAGACTACAATGAGCAGTTCTTC	CASSPGQDYNEQFF
TRBV27	TRBJ2-7	14	TRBD1	NA	TGTGCCAGCTCCCACGGGACAGGGCAAAACGAGCAGTACTTC	CASSHGTGQNEQYF
TRBV2	TRBJ1-1	14	NA	NA	TGTGCCAGCAGTGTCCGGGGGCGGGAGACTGAAGCTTTCTTT	CASSVRGRETEAFF
TRBV19	TRBJ2-1	14	TRBD1	NA	TGTGCCAGTAGGTCGGGACAGGGTTTCAATGAGCAGTTCTTC	CASRSGQGFNEQFF
TRBV2	TRBJ2-5	14	NA	NA	TGTGCCAGCAGTGGGGGCTTTCAGGGAGAGACCCAGTACTTC	CASSGGFQGETQYF
TRBV3-1/TRBV3-2	TRBJ2-2	15	NA	NA	TGTGCCAGCAGCCAAGGGCAAACGAACACCGGGGAGCTGTTTTTT	CASSQGQTNTGELFF
TRBV29-1	TRBJ1-4	15	TRBD1	NA	TGCAGCGTTGCGGGACAGGGGCTTTTTAATGAAAAACTGTTTTTT	CSVAGQGLFNEKLFF
TRBV18	TRBJ1-1	14	NA	NA	TGTGCCAGCTCACCACGATCAGTGGACACTGAAGCTTTCTTT	CASSPRSVDTEAFF
TRBV5-6	TRBJ2-1	17	NA	once	TGTGCCAGCAGCCCGGGGTCCAGCGGCTTCCTTCACAATGAGCAGTTCTTC	CASSPGSSGFLHNEQFF
TRBV7-2	TRBJ1-1	17	NA	NA	TGTGCCAGCAGCTCCCGTGCACCTAGACGGGGGAACACTGAAGCTTTCTTT	CASSSRAPRRGNTEAFF
TRBV9	TRBJ2-7	15	NA	NA	TGTGCCAGCAGCGTAGGGGACACACCTACCTACGAGCAGTACTTC	CASSVGDTPTYEQYF
TRBV5-1	TRBJ2-5	18	NA	NA	TGCGCCAGCAGCTCCCAGCCTCTCCACAGCAAGTACCAAGAGACCCAGTACTTC	CASSSQPLHSKYQETQYF
TRBV14	TRBJ1-2	13	NA	NA	TGTGCCAGCAGCCTTGATCTATACTATGGCTACACCTTC	CASSLDLYYGYTF
TRBV18	TRBJ2-1	15	NA	NA	TGTGCCAGCTCACTACAGACAGGACCCCTCAATGAGCAGTTCTTC	CASSLQTGPLNEQFF
TRBV9	TRBJ2-2	17	TRBD2	NA	TGTGCCAGCAGCGCAGTGATACTAGCGGAACACACCGGGGAGCTGTTTTTT	CASSAVILAEHTGELFF